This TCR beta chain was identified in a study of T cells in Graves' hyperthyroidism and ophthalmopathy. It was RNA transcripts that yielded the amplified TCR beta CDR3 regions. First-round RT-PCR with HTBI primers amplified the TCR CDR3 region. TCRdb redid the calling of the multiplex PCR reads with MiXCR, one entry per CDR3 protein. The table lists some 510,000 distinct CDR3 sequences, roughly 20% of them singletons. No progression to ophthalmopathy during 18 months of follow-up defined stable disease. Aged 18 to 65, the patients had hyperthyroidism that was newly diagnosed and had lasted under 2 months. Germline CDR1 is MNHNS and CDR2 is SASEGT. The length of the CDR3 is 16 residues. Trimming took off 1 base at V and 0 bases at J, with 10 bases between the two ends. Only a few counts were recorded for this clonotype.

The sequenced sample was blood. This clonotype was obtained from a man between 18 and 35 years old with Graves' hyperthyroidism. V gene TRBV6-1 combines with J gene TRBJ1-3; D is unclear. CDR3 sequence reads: CASSEDSLSSGNTIYF. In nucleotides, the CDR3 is TGTGCCAGCAGTGAAGACTCCCTGAGCTCTGGAAACACCATATATTTT.